This paragraph covers one TCR beta chain sequence. Sequenced by immunoSEQ multiplex PCR; TCRdb stores in-frame clones only, minus some. The table records 150,000 to 200,000 clones, about 87% of them present only once. These data belong to a study of control samples from healthy donors and cancer patients. CDR3 size: 16 residues. CDR1 is MNHNS, CDR2 SASEGT, per germline. V lost 2 bases to trimming and J lost 3 bases, with 15 bases between them. This TCR came from a young man in good health. Sequencing was performed on blood. The rearrangement joins TRBV6-1 to TRBJ2-3, with D tentatively TRBD1 or TRBD2 (6 bases each). As DNA, the CDR3 is TGTGCCAGCAGTGAAAATCGGTGGAGGGGGACAGATACGCAGTATTTT. Protein product: CASSENRWRGTDTQYF.